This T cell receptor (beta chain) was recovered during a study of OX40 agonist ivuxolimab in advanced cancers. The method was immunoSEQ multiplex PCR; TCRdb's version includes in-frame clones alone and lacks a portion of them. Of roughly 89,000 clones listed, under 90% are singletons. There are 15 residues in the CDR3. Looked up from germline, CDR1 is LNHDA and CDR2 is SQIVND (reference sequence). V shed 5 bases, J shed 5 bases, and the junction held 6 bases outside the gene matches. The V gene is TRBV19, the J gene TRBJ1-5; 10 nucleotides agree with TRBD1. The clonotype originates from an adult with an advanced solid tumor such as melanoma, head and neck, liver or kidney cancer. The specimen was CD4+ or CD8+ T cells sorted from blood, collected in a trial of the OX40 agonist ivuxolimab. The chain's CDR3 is CASSVGTGEHQPQHF. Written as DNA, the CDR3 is TGTGCCAGTAGTGTCGGGACAGGGGAGCATCAGCCCCAGCATTTT.